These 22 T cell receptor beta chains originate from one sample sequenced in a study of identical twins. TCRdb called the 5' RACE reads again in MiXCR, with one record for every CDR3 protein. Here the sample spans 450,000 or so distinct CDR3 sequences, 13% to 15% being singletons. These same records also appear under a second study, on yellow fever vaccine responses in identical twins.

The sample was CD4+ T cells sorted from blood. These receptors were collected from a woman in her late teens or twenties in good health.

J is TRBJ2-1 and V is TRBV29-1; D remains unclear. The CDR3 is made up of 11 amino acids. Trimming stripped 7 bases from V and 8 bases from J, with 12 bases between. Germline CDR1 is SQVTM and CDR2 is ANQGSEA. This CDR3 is CSAARVDEQFF. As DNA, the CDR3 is TGCAGCGCCGCAAGAGTGGATGAGCAGTTCTTC.

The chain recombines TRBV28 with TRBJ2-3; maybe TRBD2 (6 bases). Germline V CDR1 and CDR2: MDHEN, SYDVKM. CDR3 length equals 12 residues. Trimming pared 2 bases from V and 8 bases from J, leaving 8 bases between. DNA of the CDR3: TGTGCCAGCAGTTTACCGGGACTTACGCAGTATTTT. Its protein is CASSLPGLTQYF.

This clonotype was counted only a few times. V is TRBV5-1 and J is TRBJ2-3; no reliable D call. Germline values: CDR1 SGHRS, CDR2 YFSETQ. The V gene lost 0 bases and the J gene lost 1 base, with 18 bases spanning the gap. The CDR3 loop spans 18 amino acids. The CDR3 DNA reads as TGCGCCAGCAGCTTGGAGGCCCCGACTGGGGTCGGCACAGATACGCAGTATTTT. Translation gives CASSLEAPTGVGTDTQYF.

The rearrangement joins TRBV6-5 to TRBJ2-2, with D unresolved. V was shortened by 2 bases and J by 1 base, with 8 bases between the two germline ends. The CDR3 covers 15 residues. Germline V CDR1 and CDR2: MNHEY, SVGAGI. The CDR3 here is CASSYDGENTGELFF. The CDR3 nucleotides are TGTGCCAGCAGTTACGATGGGGAGAACACCGGGGAGCTGTTTTTT.

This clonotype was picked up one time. The CDR3 reads CASSWDGGTDTQYF. The CDR3 coding sequence is TGTGCCAGCAGTTGGGACGGAGGCACAGATACGCAGTATTTT. The chain carries TRBV6-5 and TRBJ2-3, with D possibly being TRBD1 or TRBD2 (5 bases each). Germline-derived CDR1 and CDR2 are MNHEY and SVGAGI. CDR3 length: 14 residues. Trimming removed 4 bases from V and 1 base from J, with 9 bases in between.

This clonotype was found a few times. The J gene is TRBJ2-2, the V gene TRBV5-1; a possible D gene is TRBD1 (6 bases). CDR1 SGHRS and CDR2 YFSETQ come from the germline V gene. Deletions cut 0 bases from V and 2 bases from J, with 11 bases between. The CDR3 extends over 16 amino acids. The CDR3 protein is CASSLVQGANTGELFF. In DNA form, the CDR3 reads TGCGCCAGCAGCTTGGTACAGGGAGCTAACACCGGGGAGCTGTTTTTT.

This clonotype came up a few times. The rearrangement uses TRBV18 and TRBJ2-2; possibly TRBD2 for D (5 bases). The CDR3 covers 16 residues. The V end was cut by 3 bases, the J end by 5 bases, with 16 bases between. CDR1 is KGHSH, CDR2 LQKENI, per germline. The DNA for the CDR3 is TGTGCCAGCTCACCGTCCAGCGGAGTAAGGACCGGGGAGCTGTTTTTT. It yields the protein CASSPSSGVRTGELFF.

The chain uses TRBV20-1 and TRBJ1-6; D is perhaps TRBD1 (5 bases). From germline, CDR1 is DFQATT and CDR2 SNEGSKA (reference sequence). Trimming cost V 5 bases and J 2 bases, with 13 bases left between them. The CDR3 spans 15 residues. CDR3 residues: CSAGDLRPYNSPLHF. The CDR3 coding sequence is TGCAGTGCTGGGGACTTAAGGCCCTATAATTCACCCCTCCACTTT.

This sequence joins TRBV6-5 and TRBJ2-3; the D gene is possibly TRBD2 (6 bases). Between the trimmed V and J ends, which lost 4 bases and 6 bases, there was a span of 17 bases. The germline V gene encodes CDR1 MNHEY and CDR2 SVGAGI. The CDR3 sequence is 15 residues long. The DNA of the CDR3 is TGTGCCAGCAGTTGGCGAGCGGGCCCGCCCGATACGCAGTATTTT. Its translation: CASSWRAGPPDTQYF.

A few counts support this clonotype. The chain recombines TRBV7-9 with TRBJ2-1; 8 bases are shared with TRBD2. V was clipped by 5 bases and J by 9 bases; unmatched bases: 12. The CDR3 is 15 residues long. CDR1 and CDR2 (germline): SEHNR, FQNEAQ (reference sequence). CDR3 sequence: CASSNGTRTLGEQFF. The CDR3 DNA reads TGTGCCAGCAGCAACGGGACTAGGACCTTGGGTGAGCAGTTCTTC.

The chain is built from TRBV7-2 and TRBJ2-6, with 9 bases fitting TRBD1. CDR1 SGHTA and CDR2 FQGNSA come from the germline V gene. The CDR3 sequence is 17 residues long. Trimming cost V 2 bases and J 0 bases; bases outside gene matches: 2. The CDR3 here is CASSLRDRASGANVLTF. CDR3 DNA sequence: TGTGCCAGCAGCTTAAGGGACAGGGCCTCTGGGGCCAACGTCCTGACTTTC. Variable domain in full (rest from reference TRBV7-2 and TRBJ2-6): GAGVSQSPSNKVTEKGKDVELRCDPISGHTALYWYRQSLGQGLEFLIYFQGNSAPDKSGLPSDRFSAERTGGSVSTLTIQRTQQEDSAVYLCASSLRDRASGANVLTFGAGSRLTVL.

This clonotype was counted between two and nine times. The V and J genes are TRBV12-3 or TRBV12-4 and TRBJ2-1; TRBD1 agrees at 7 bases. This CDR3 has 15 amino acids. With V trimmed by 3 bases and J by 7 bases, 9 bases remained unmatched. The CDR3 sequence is CASSFGQGVGNEQFF. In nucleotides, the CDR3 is TGTGCCAGCAGTTTCGGCCAGGGGGTAGGTAATGAGCAGTTCTTC.

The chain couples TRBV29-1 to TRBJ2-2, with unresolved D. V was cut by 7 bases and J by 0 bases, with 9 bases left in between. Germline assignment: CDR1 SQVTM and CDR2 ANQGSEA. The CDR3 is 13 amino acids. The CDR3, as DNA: TGCAGCGCCAGTCGGACGAACACCGGGGAGCTGTTTTTT. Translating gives CSASRTNTGELFF.

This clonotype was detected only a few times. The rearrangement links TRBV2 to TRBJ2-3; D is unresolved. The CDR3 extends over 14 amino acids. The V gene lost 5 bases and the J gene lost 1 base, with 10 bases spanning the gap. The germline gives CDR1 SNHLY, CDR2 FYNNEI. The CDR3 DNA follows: TGTGCCAGCAGTTGGGTCACCGGCACAGATACGCAGTATTTT. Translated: CASSWVTGTDTQYF.

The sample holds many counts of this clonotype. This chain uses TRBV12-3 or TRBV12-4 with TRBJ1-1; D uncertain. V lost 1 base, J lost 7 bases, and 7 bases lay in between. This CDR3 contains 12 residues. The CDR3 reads CASSLVGHEAFF. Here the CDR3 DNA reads TGTGCCAGCAGTTTAGTTGGGCATGAAGCTTTCTTT.

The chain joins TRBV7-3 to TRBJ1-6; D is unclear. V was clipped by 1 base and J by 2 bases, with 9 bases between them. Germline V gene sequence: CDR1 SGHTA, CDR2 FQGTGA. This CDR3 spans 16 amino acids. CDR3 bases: TGTGCCAGCAGCTTAAGAGGCACGCCCTATAATTCACCCCTCCACTTT. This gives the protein CASSLRGTPYNSPLHF.

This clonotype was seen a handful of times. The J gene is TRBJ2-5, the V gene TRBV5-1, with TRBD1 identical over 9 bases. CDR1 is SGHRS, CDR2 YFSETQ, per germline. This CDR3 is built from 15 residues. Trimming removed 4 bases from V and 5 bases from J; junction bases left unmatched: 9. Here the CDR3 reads CASSTSPTGGETQYF. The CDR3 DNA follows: TGCGCCAGCAGCACCTCCCCGACAGGGGGTGAGACCCAGTACTTC. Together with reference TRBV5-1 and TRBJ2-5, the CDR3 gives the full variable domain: KAGVTQTPRYLIKTRGQQVTLSCSPISGHRSVSWYQQTPGQGLQFLFEYFSETQRNKGNFPGRFSGRQFSNSRSEMNVSTLELGDSALYLCASSTSPTGGETQYFGPGTRLLVL.

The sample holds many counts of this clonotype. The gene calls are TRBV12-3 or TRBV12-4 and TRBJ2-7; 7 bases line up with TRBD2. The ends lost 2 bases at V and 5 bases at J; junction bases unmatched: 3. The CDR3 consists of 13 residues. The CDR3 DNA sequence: TGTGCCAGCAGTTTACCGGGGGGTGACGAGCAGTACTTC. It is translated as CASSLPGGDEQYF.

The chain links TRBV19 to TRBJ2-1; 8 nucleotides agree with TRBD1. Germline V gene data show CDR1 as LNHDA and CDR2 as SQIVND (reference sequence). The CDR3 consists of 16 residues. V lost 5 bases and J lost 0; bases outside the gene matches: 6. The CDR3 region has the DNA TGTGCCAGTAGTTACAGGGGGAAAAGCTCCTACAATGAGCAGTTCTTC. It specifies CASSYRGKSSYNEQFF.

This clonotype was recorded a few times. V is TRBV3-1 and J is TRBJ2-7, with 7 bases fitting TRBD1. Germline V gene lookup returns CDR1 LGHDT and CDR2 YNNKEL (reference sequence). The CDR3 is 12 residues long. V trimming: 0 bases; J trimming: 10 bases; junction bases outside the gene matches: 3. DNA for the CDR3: TGTGCCAGCAGCCAAGAGGGGACAGTACAGTACTTC. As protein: CASSQEGTVQYF.

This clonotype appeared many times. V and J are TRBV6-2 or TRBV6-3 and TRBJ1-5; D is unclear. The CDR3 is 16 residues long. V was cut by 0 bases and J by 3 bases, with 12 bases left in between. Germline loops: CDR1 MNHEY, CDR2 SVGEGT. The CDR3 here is CASSYSRGEVNQPQHF. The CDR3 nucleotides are TGTGCCAGCAGTTACTCTCGGGGAGAGGTCAATCAGCCCCAGCATTTT.

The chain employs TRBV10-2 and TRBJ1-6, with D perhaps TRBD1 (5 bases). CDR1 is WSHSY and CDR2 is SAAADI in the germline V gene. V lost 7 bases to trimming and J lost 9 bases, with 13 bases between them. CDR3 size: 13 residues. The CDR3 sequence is CASKTDMGSPLHF. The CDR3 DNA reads TGCGCCAGCAAGACAGACATGGGTTCACCCCTCCACTTT.